Following are 11 T cell receptor beta chains from one sample sequenced in a study of response to subunit inactivated influenza vaccine. TCRdb re-derived calls from the RT-PCR reads in MiXCR, one entry per CDR3 protein. Altogether 400,000 to 650,000 distinct CDR3 sequences are present, approximately 6.9% being singletons, with the ten largest covering about an eighth. The sample consisted of PBMCs from blood, taken less than 30 months after vaccination. All receptors derive from a man in his fifties or sixties who received an inactivated influenza vaccine.

This chain uses TRBV27 with TRBJ1-4; no firm D call. With 3 bases removed from V and 1 base from J, the gap between germline ends came to 9 bases. The germline V gene encodes CDR1 MNHEY and CDR2 SMNVEV (reference sequence). This CDR3 spans 15 amino acids. The CDR3 DNA reads TGTGCCAGCAGTTTGGGCAGCGTAACTAATGAAAAACTGTTTTTT. It translates to CASSLGSVTNEKLFF.

The chain is built from TRBV28 and TRBJ2-7; the match to TRBD1 covers 12 bases. Per the germline V gene, CDR1 is MDHEN and CDR2 is SYDVKM. The CDR3 covers 12 residues. The junction had 6 bases not matched to a gene; V was cut back by 6 bases and J by 12 bases. The CDR3 region is CASSSGQGALYF. The DNA for the CDR3 is TGTGCCAGCAGCTCGGGACAGGGGGCCCTGTACTTC.

In its sample, this clonotype was seen a few times. The chain combines TRBV7-2 with TRBJ2-7, with 9 bases that match TRBD1. The J segment lost 0 bases and the V segment lost 5 bases, leaving 5 bases of the junction unmatched. There are 15 residues in the CDR3. CDR1 is SGHTA and CDR2 is FQGNSA in the germline V gene. CDR3 in DNA: TGTGCCAGCAGCAGGGGACAGGGAATCTCCTACGAGCAGTACTTC. It encodes CASSRGQGISYEQYF.

The rearrangement uses TRBV24-1 and TRBJ2-1; 7 bases match TRBD1. Germline CDR1 is KGHDR and CDR2 is SFDVKD. The ends lost 3 bases at V and 9 bases at J; junction bases unmatched: 10. The CDR3 length is 15 residues. The CDR3 DNA sequence: TGTGCCACCAGTGATGCCGGGACAGCTAGCACTGAGCAGTTCTTC. Protein product: CATSDAGTASTEQFF.

This clonotype was observed at least ten times. The V and J genes are TRBV3-1 and TRBJ2-1; a weak D match, TRBD1 (6 bases). The germline V and J ends were trimmed by 1 base and 8 bases, with 33 bases remaining between them. The germline CDR1 and CDR2 sequences are LGHDT and YNNKEL (reference sequence). The CDR3 contains 21 residues. The CDR3 reads CASSQVPGEIMATRTRDEQFF. The CDR3 DNA reads TGTGCCAGCAGCCAAGTCCCAGGGGAGATTATGGCCACTCGGACCAGGGATGAGCAGTTCTTC.

The chain links TRBV25-1 to TRBJ2-2; D gene unclear. This CDR3 spans 15 amino acids. The V end was cut by 4 bases, the J end by 5 bases, with 14 bases between. Germline assignment: CDR1 MGHDK and CDR2 SYGVNS. CDR3 nucleotides: TGTGCCAGCAGTGGAACAGCACTCGGGACCGGGGAGCTGTTTTTT. Translated, it gives CASSGTALGTGELFF.

The J gene is TRBJ1-5, the V gene TRBV27; D gene ambiguous. CDR3 length: 14 residues. Germline values: CDR1 MNHEY, CDR2 SMNVEV (reference sequence). V dropped 2 bases and J dropped 6 bases, with 11 bases sitting between them. This CDR3 is CASSLEAVGQPQHF. Here the CDR3 DNA reads TGTGCCAGCAGTTTAGAAGCGGTCGGTCAGCCCCAGCATTTT.

A few counts support this clonotype. The chain combines TRBV27 with TRBJ2-5; TRBD1 aligns across 8 bases. The CDR3 spans 11 residues. The J segment lost 5 bases and the V segment lost 10 bases, leaving 3 bases of the junction unmatched. Per the germline V gene, CDR1 is MNHEY and CDR2 is SMNVEV (reference sequence). CDR3 bases: TGTGCCACTCGGACAGGGGAGACCCAGTACTTC. This sequence encodes CATRTGETQYF.

This clonotype was observed a few times. The chain carries TRBV20-1 and TRBJ2-3; 13 nucleotides match TRBD2. V lost 1 base to trimming and J lost 3 bases; unmatched junction nucleotides: 4. Germline V gene lookup returns CDR1 DFQATT and CDR2 SNEGSKA (reference sequence). CDR3 length equals 16 residues. The CDR3 reads CSARGWTSGRTDTQYF. DNA of the CDR3: TGCAGTGCTAGAGGTTGGACTAGCGGGAGAACAGATACGCAGTATTTT.

This clonotype was seen ten or more times. The junction departs from the called germline gene at one end, perhaps through a read error. The J gene is TRBJ2-3, the V gene TRBV12-3 or TRBV12-4; TRBD2 aligns across 7 bases. This CDR3 has 14 residues. CDR3 in amino acids: CASRLGLGVGTQYF. DNA for the CDR3: TGTGCCAGCAGGTTAGGACTAGGGGTCGGTACGCAGTATTTT.

The sample holds a few counts of this clonotype. The rearrangement links TRBV11-1 to TRBJ2-5; D may be TRBD1 (6 bases). CDR3 length: 19 residues. Trimming removed 4 bases from V and 5 bases from J, with 29 bases in between. Germline V lookup: CDR1 SGHAT, CDR2 FQDESV (reference sequence). CDR3 sequence (DNA): TGTGCCAGCAGCTCGAGTCGGGACACACGTAGCGTTATTGGGGAGACCCAGTACTTC. Encoded protein: CASSSSRDTRSVIGETQYF.